This T cell receptor beta chain was retrieved from a study of CD8+CD57+ T cells in acquired aplastic anemia. Study-wide context: Sorted CD4+ and CD8+ cells gave an average of approximately 3.4 ug of DNA.

Previously, flow cytometry had revealed CD8+CD57+ cell expansion in the patients chosen for sequencing. Severe acquired aplastic anemia was present in all patients. When blood sampling took place, the patients had received no therapy. Profiling that covered TCR beta VDJ and CDR3 relied on genomic DNA as its template. From the reads, TCRdb called clonotypes with MiXCR, one entry per CDR3 protein. The sample lists some 120,000 distinct CDR3 sequences, almost 40% occurring once. The CDR3 runs 15 residues. The V gene lost 4 bases and the J gene lost 0 bases, with 12 bases spanning the gap. CDR1 and CDR2 from the germline V gene are SEHNR and FQNEAQ (reference sequence). This clonotype was recorded many times. Its specificity is unknown. Study-level results: Significant differences in CD8+ Simpson's diversity were not observed between patients and controls.

The V and J genes are TRBV7-9 and TRBJ1-1; TRBD1 might be the D (5 bases). The sample was sorted CD4+, CD8+, or CD8+CD57+ T cells (not recorded which) from PBMCs. This clonotype was obtained from a human donor with aplastic anemia. As DNA, the CDR3 is TGTGCCAGCAGCTCCAACGACAGAATGAACACTGAAGCTTTCTTT. It translates to CASSSNDRMNTEAFF.